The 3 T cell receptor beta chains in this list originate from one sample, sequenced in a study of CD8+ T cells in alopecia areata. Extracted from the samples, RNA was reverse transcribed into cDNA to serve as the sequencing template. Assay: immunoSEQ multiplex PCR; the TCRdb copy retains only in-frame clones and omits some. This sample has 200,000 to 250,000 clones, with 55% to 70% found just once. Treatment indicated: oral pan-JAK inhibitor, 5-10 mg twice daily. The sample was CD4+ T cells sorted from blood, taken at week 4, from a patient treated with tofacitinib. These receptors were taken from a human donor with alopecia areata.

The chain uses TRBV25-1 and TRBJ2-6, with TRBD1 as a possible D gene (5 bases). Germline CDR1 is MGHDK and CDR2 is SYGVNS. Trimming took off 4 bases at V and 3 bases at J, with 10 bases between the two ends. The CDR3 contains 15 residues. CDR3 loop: CASSVQGFGANVLTF. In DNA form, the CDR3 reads TGTGCCAGCAGTGTTCAGGGTTTTGGGGCCAACGTCCTGACTTTC.

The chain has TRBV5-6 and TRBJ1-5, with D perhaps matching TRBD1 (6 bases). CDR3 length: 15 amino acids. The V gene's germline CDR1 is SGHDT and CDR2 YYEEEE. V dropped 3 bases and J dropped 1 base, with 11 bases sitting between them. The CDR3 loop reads CASSSTGFSNQPQHF. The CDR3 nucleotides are TGTGCCAGCAGCTCCACAGGGTTCAGCAATCAGCCCCAGCATTTT.

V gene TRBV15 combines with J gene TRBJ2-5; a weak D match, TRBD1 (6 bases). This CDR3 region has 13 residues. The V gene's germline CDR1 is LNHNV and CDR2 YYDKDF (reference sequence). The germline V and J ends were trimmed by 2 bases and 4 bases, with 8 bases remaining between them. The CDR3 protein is CATSRTGRETQYF. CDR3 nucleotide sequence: TGTGCCACCAGCAGAACAGGGAGAGAGACCCAGTACTTC.